Below are 21 T cell receptor beta chains sequenced from a single sample in a study of T cells in Graves' hyperthyroidism and ophthalmopathy. Amplified TCR beta CDR3 regions derived from RNA transcripts. First-round RT-PCR of the TCR CDR3 relied on the HTBI primer set. TCRdb recomputed calls from the multiplex PCR reads with MiXCR, one row per CDR3 protein. The table records approximately 600,000 distinct CDR3 sequences, approximately 15% of them present only once. Sequencing used blood. The origin of the receptors is a woman in her forties with Graves' ophthalmopathy.

The rearrangement joins TRBV12-3 or TRBV12-4 to TRBJ2-2; D is possibly TRBD2 (5 bases). Trimming shortened V by 4 bases and J by 6 bases, and 15 bases separated the two germline ends. The CDR3 contains 15 residues. The CDR3 sequence is CASSSQQRAPGELFF. CDR3 in DNA: TGTGCCAGCAGTTCACAACAGAGGGCCCCCGGGGAGCTGTTTTTT.

This clonotype was observed many times. The J gene is TRBJ2-7, the V gene TRBV6-5, with D unclear. Germline values: CDR1 MNHEY, CDR2 SVGAGI. The V gene lost 0 bases and the J gene lost 3 bases, with 12 bases spanning the gap. The CDR3 is 15 residues long. CDR3 sequence reads: CASSYSFTELYEQYF. CDR3 nucleotide sequence: TGTGCCAGCAGTTACTCGTTTACAGAACTCTACGAGCAGTACTTC.

This clonotype was recorded once. This clone may be a read error of a much larger clone one base away. The chain combines TRBV6-1 with TRBJ1-5; 7 bases are shared with TRBD1. After removal of 0 bases from V and 4 bases from J, the junction contained 9 bases not matched to a gene. This CDR3 spans 17 amino acids. Germline-derived CDR1 and CDR2 are MNHNS and SASEGT. The CDR3 loop reads CASSEAPGSRGNQPQHF. The CDR3 coding sequence is TGTGCCAGCAGTGAAGCTCCGGGCTCCAGGGGGAATCAGCCCCAGCATTTT.

This clonotype has a count of ten or more. This chain joins TRBV28 and TRBJ2-5, with a weak D call TRBD2 (6 bases). The V end lost 2 bases, the J end lost 6 bases, and 19 bases lay between the germline ends. The CDR3 is made up of 16 amino acids. The germline V gene encodes CDR1 MDHEN and CDR2 SYDVKM. This chain's CDR3 is CASSLPGTPPVKTQYF. The DNA of the CDR3 is TGTGCCAGCAGTTTACCCGGGACTCCCCCCGTGAAGACCCAGTACTTC.

This clonotype was recorded many times. The genes are TRBV4-1 and TRBJ1-6, with D uncertain. This CDR3 is built from 11 residues. Germline CDR1 MGHRA, CDR2 YSYEKL. V lost 1 base and J lost 11, with 3 bases in between. This CDR3 reads CASSQGTPLHF. The DNA for the CDR3 is TGCGCCAGCAGCCAAGGGACACCCCTCCACTTT.

This clonotype has only a few counts. V and J are TRBV3-1 and TRBJ1-1; D gene unclear. The CDR3 is 14 residues long. V lost 4 bases, J lost 6 bases, and 15 bases lay in between. CDR1 is LGHDT and CDR2 is YNNKEL in the germline V gene (reference sequence). In DNA form, the CDR3 reads TGTGCCAGCAGCCTGTTTTACACCTCCCCTGAAGCTTTCTTT. This translates into CASSLFYTSPEAFF.

This chain connects TRBV29-1 to TRBJ1-2; 7 nucleotides match TRBD1. V trimming: 5 bases; J trimming: 0 bases; junction bases outside the gene matches: 3. Germline CDR1 SQVTM, CDR2 ANQGSEA. The CDR3 is 13 residues long. The CDR3 nucleotides read TGCAGCGTTTCAGACAGGGCTAACTATGGCTACACCTTC. This sequence encodes CSVSDRANYGYTF.

In this sample, this clonotype turned up many times. This chain connects TRBV15 to TRBJ2-7, with TRBD2 matching 11 bases. This CDR3 region has 15 residues. The germline V gene has CDR1 LNHNV and CDR2 YYDKDF (reference sequence). V shed 0 bases and J 6 bases; nucleotides not matched to a gene: 4. CDR3 loop: CATSRDLGTSGEQYF. The DNA for the CDR3 is TGTGCCACCAGCAGAGATTTAGGGACTAGCGGCGAGCAGTACTTC.

This clonotype was picked up many times. The V call is TRBV20-1, the J call TRBJ2-2; 7 positions match TRBD2. This CDR3 is built from 15 residues. Trimming removed 3 bases from V and 5 bases from J; junction bases left unmatched: 9. Germline-derived CDR1 and CDR2 are DFQATT and SNEGSKA (reference sequence). The CDR3, as DNA: TGCAGTGCTAGTTTATGGGAGGGCCTAACCGGGGAGCTGTTTTTT. Its translation: CSASLWEGLTGELFF.

This clonotype has a handful of counts. This rearrangement joins TRBV6-1 to TRBJ1-5, with D tentatively TRBD1 (6 bases). This CDR3 comprises 14 residues. Germline-derived CDR1 and CDR2 are MNHNS and SASEGT. Trimming stripped 9 bases from V and 0 bases from J, with 12 bases between. The CDR3 spells CASGTLYSNQPQHF. The CDR3 bases are TGTGCCAGTGGGACACTATATAGCAATCAGCCCCAGCATTTT.

This clonotype was picked up one time. The chain couples TRBV6-1 to TRBJ1-1; no firm D call. V shed 5 bases and J shed 5 bases, with 15 bases lying between them. This CDR3 has 14 residues. CDR1 and CDR2 from the germline V gene are MNHNS and SASEGT. The CDR3 DNA reads TGTGCCAGCAGTCGACCTACCGGGAGGACTGAAGCTTTCTTT. Translating it yields CASSRPTGRTEAFF.

There are many counts of this clonotype. V gene TRBV6-5 combines with J gene TRBJ2-3; TRBD2 matches 9 bases. Trimming removed 4 bases from V and 6 bases from J; junction bases left unmatched: 5. Germline loops: CDR1 MNHEY, CDR2 SVGAGI. This CDR3 has 14 residues. The CDR3 region is CASSSGLARDTQYF. CDR3 coding DNA: TGTGCCAGCAGTTCCGGACTAGCGAGGGATACGCAGTATTTT.

This clonotype was picked up many times. The V and J genes are TRBV29-1 and TRBJ2-7, with TRBD2 matching over 10 bases. The CDR3 has 13 residues. V dropped 7 bases and J dropped 2; count of bases not matched to a gene: 5. CDR1 is SQVTM and CDR2 is ANQGSEA in the germline V gene. CDR3 DNA sequence: TGCAGCGGATCTAGCGGGAGAGCCTACGAGCAGTACTTC. Translation gives CSGSSGRAYEQYF.

The J gene is TRBJ1-6, the V gene TRBV20-1; a weak D match, TRBD1 (5 bases). Between the trimmed V and J ends, which lost 0 bases and 12 bases, there was a span of 18 bases. The germline V gene has CDR1 DFQATT and CDR2 SNEGSKA (reference sequence). This CDR3 has 15 amino acids. DNA of the CDR3: TGCAGTGCTAGAGAGGACAATGTGAGGAAAATACCCCTCCACTTT. It translates to CSAREDNVRKIPLHF.

Many counts were recorded for this clonotype. The V call is TRBV20-1, the J call TRBJ2-5; 9 positions agree with TRBD1. J was trimmed by 1 base and V by 6 bases; bases with no gene match: 9. CDR1 is DFQATT, CDR2 SNEGSKA, per germline (reference sequence). The CDR3 length is 15 residues. The DNA for the CDR3 is TGCAGTGCCCGTCAACCGGGACAGGGCCAAGAGACCCAGTACTTC. Residues: CSARQPGQGQETQYF.

The table lists this clonotype with many counts. The rearrangement joins TRBV28 to TRBJ1-1, with D hard to call. CDR3 length equals 14 residues. The V and J ends lost 6 bases and 10 bases respectively, with 21 bases between them. CDR1 is MDHEN, CDR2 SYDVKM, per germline. The CDR3 coding sequence is TGTGCCAGCAGACCCGCGATGTTTGAGACACTAGCTTTCTTT. Its protein is CASRPAMFETLAFF.

V is TRBV6-1 and J is TRBJ2-4; possibly TRBD2 for D (6 bases). CDR1 is MNHNS, CDR2 SASEGT, per germline. This CDR3 comprises 16 residues. With 0 bases removed from V and 7 bases from J, the gap between germline ends came to 16 bases. Written as DNA, the CDR3 is TGTGCCAGCAGTGAAGCCGGGGGAGCCGGGAATAACATTCAGTACTTC. It yields the protein CASSEAGGAGNNIQYF.

This clonotype was seen at least ten times. The rearrangement links TRBV28 to TRBJ1-2; possible D gene TRBD1, 6 bases. The CDR3 extends over 13 amino acids. V shed 3 bases and J shed 14 bases, with 19 bases lying between them. CDR1 is MDHEN, CDR2 SYDVKM, per germline. CDR3 coding DNA: TGTGCCAGCAGTTTGGACAGTCTCGACGTTTTGACCTTC. Its protein is CASSLDSLDVLTF.

This clonotype was seen at least ten times. The chain has TRBV9 and TRBJ2-7; tentatively, D is TRBD2 (6 bases). Germline CDR1 SGDLS, CDR2 YYNGEE. The CDR3 is made up of 15 amino acids. Trimming stripped 0 bases from V and 4 bases from J, with 14 bases between. As DNA, the CDR3 is TGTGCCAGCAGCGTAGGTAACAGCGGGTTTTACGAGCAGTACTTC. Its translation is CASSVGNSGFYEQYF.

This clonotype was seen at least ten times. The J gene is TRBJ1-2, the V gene TRBV27, with TRBD1 matching 7 bases. This CDR3 region has 15 residues. Unmatched junction bases numbered 12, after V lost 7 bases and J lost 4 bases. CDR1 and CDR2 (germline): MNHEY, SMNVEV (reference sequence). The CDR3 loop is CASKRGQWGIYGYTF. CDR3 in DNA: TGTGCCAGCAAAAGGGGGCAGTGGGGAATCTATGGCTACACCTTC.

This clonotype was found many times. V usage is TRBV20-1 and J usage is TRBJ1-5, with unresolved D. Germline loops: CDR1 DFQATT, CDR2 SNEGSKA (reference sequence). The CDR3 covers 15 residues. Trimming pared 5 bases from V and 0 bases from J, leaving 14 bases between. The DNA of the CDR3 is TGCAGTGCTGCGACGAGAGAGTATAGCAATCAGCCCCAGCATTTT. Its translation is CSAATREYSNQPQHF.